These T cell receptor beta chains were read from a single sample in a study of cytomegalovirus exposure and HLA in healthy donors. Here immunoSEQ multiplex PCR was the method, and the copy in TCRdb shows in-frame clones only, minus some. The data contain around 150,000 clones, approximately 87% of them singletons. Sequences were obtained from PBMCs. These receptors came from a woman aged 25 to 45 in good health and CMV-seronegative. The CDR3 runs from the conserved cysteine through the conserved F or W. D genes are given only for firm matches. Expanded clones get a size class; other rows say once, few or many, or leave the size out.

TRBJ2-2 TRBD1 NA TRBV4-1 TGCGCCAGCAGCCGAGGACAGGGTAACACCGGGGAGCTGTTTTTT CASSRGQGNTGELFF
TRBJ1-5 NA NA TRBV7-8 TGTGCCAGCAGCTTAGGGACAGCGGATAACAATCAGCCCCAGCATTTT CASSLGTADNNQPQHF
TRBJ1-1 NA NA TRBV7-9 TGTGCCAGCAGCCTTGGACTAATGAACACTGAAGCTTTCTTT CASSLGLMNTEAFF
TRBJ2-1 NA few TRBV4-3 TGCGCCAGCAGCCTGAGACTAGACAATGAGCAGTTCTTC CASSLRLDNEQFF
TRBJ1-5 TRBD1 NA TRBV10-3 TGTGCCATCAGCCCACAGGGGAATAATCAGCCCCAGCATTTT CAISPQGNNQPQHF
TRBJ2-7 NA NA TRBV11-2 TGTGCCAGCAGCTTAGGGGCCGGCTACGAGCAGTACTTC CASSLGAGYEQYF
TRBJ2-2 TRBD1 NA TRBV7-7 TGTGCCAGCAAATCTGGGACAGGGGGCTCCGGGGAGCTGTTTTTT CASKSGTGGSGELFF
TRBJ2-3 TRBD1 NA TRBV6-4 TGTGCCAGCAGTATAACAGGGGGCACAGATACGCAGTATTTT CASSITGGTDTQYF
TRBJ2-7 NA NA TRBV7-2 TGTGCCAGCAGCGATAACAACGGCGGCCCTCCTTTACACGAGCAGTACTTC CASSDNNGGPPLHEQYF
TRBJ1-5 NA NA TRBV28 TGTGCCAGCTCGGGGGGGAGAGGGAGCAATCAGCCCCAGCATTTT CASSGGRGSNQPQHF
TRBJ2-3 TRBD2 NA TRBV7-2 TGTGCCAGCAGCTTAGGTCAGCGGGAGCGCACAGATACGCAGTATTTT CASSLGQRERTDTQYF
TRBJ2-2 TRBD1 NA TRBV7-8 TGTGCCAGCAGCCCAACCCCACAGGGGAGTCACGGGGAGCTGTTTTTT CASSPTPQGSHGELFF
TRBJ1-1 NA NA TRBV28 TGTGCCAGCAGTCCCGGGTCACGGAGGACTGAAGCTTTCTTT CASSPGSRRTEAFF
TRBJ2-5 NA NA TRBV28 TGTGCCAGCCCTCTGATAGGCAGGCGACAAGAGACCCAGTACTTC CASPLIGRRQETQYF
TRBJ1-2 TRBD1 NA TRBV5-1 TGCGCCAGCAGCTTGGACGGGGGACAGGGACACTATGGCTACACCTTC CASSLDGGQGHYGYTF
TRBJ2-1 NA NA TRBV6-5 TGTGCCAGCATGCTGAGCTCCTACAATGAGCAGTTCTTC CASMLSSYNEQFF
TRBJ2-5 TRBD2 NA TRBV30 TGTGCCTGGAGTCCGACTAGCGGGAGGTCCCAGTACTTC CAWSPTSGRSQYF
TRBJ1-5 NA NA TRBV6-5 TGTGCCAGCAGTTACTCGCAGGGGAGCAATCAGCCCCAGCATTTT CASSYSQGSNQPQHF
TRBJ2-1 NA NA TRBV28 TGTGCCAGCAGTCCAAGGACAGCCCCCAATGAGCAGTTCTTC CASSPRTAPNEQFF
TRBJ1-2 NA NA TRBV5-4 TGTGCCAGCAGCTTCCCAGATGCTAACTATGGCTACACCTTC CASSFPDANYGYTF
TRBJ1-5 NA NA TRBV2 TGTGCCAGCCTAGGGGGACCGGGTCAGCCCCAGCATTTT CASLGGPGQPQHF
TRBJ1-1 NA once TRBV19 TGTGCCAGTAGTCCGGGAGCTGGAGTCACTGAAGCTTTCTTT CASSPGAGVTEAFF
TRBJ2-7 NA NA TRBV5-1 TGCGCCAGCAGTCGTGGACTCAGCTCCTACGAGCAGTACTTC CASSRGLSSYEQYF
TRBJ1-1 TRBD1 few TRBV7-9 TGTGCCAGCACCTTGACAGGGCCCTATGGGATAGCTTTCTTT CASTLTGPYGIAFF
TRBJ1-5 NA few TRBV11-2 TGTGCCAGCAGCTTAGCGCACACGCTCGGCAATCAGCCCCAGCATTTT CASSLAHTLGNQPQHF
TRBJ2-1 NA few TRBV6-5 TGTGCCAGCGGTACGGGAGACTCCTACAATGAGCAGTTCTTC CASGTGDSYNEQFF
TRBJ2-5 TRBD1 NA TRBV5-1 TGCGCCAGCAGCCGAACCCGGGACAGGGGGCGAGAGACCCAGTACTTC CASSRTRDRGRETQYF
TRBJ2-7 TRBD1 NA TRBV6-5 TGTGCCAGCAGCACGGACAGGTGGATGTACGAGCAGTACTTC CASSTDRWMYEQYF
TRBJ2-7 TRBD1 NA TRBV14 TGTGCCAGCAGCCAATTTTGGGGACAGCAGTTAACCTACGAGCAGTACTTC CASSQFWGQQLTYEQYF
TRBJ2-7 NA NA TRBV5-1 TGCGCCAGCAGTTCAGGGGCGATCTCCTACGAGCAGTACTTC CASSSGAISYEQYF
TRBJ2-7 NA NA TRBV11-3 TGTGCCAGCAGCTTAGAACTCAACGAGCAGTACTTC CASSLELNEQYF
TRBJ2-1 TRBD2 NA TRBV4-2 TGTGCCAGCAGCCAGGGGGCCGGGACTAGGCGAGGTGAGCAGTTCTTC CASSQGAGTRRGEQFF
TRBJ1-6 NA NA TRBV27 TGTGCCAGCAGTTTTGGTTTAGTGAATTCACCCCTCCACTTT CASSFGLVNSPLHF
TRBJ2-7 NA once TRBV14 TGTGCCAGCAGCCCGAAAAGCAGGGCTTCCTACGAGCAGTACTTC CASSPKSRASYEQYF
TRBJ2-6 NA NA TRBV7-8 TGTGCCAGCAGCCCTACAGGGAACCCTGGGGCCAACGTCCTGACTTTC CASSPTGNPGANVLTF
TRBJ1-4 NA NA TRBV7-9 TGTGCCAGCAGCCCCCGGGGAGGCAATAATGAAAAACTGTTTTTT CASSPRGGNNEKLFF
TRBJ1-1 NA few TRBV6-5 TGTGCCAGCAGTTACCAAGGGGCTGAAGCTTTCTTT CASSYQGAEAFF
TRBJ2-3 TRBD2 once TRBV30 TGTGCCTGGGCTACGGTACCTAGCGGATACACAGATACGCAGTATTTT CAWATVPSGYTDTQYF
TRBJ2-7 NA NA TRBV21-1 TGTGCCAGCTCGCGGGAGGTGCCCTACGAGCAGTACTTC CASSREVPYEQYF
TRBJ2-1 NA NA TRBV7-9 TGTGCCAGCAGCTTTAGGGGTAGTCCTAATGAGCAGTTCTTC CASSFRGSPNEQFF
TRBJ1-4 TRBD1 NA TRBV4-2 TGTGCCAGCAGCCGGGGGACAGTTCGGGTGGATGAAAAACTGTTTTTT CASSRGTVRVDEKLFF
TRBJ2-7 NA NA TRBV1 TGCACCAGCAGCCAAGACAGGGTTTGTCTCTCCTACGAGCAGTACTTC CTSSQDRVCLSYEQYF
TRBJ2-1 TRBD2 NA TRBV5-1 TGCGCCAGCAGCTTGGGATTGCTAGCGGGGCCCTACAATGAGCAGTTCTTC CASSLGLLAGPYNEQFF
TRBJ2-5 NA NA TRBV30 TGTGCCTGGAGTGTACTGTCAGGACAGAAGTACTTC CAWSVLSGQKYF